This T cell receptor beta chain was observed in a study of technical replicates of blood from a handful of donors. Deletions cut 2 bases from V and 11 bases from J, with 6 bases between. CDR3 length: 9 amino acids. CDR1 is DFQATT and CDR2 is SNEGSKA in the germline V gene (reference sequence). Sequenced by immunoSEQ multiplex PCR; TCRdb stores in-frame clones only, minus some. This repertoire shows approximately 89,000 clones, over 85% found once; its top ten account for 0.24%. The genes are TRBV20-1 and TRBJ1-2; no definite D call. This clonotype originated in a human donor in good health. The material sequenced was T cells isolated from PBMCs. The CDR3 DNA reads as TGCAGTGCTAGAATCGTGTACACCTTC. Encoded protein: CSARIVYTF.